This T cell receptor (beta chain) derives from a study of OX40 agonist ivuxolimab in advanced cancers. Overall study: Patients took ivuxolimab, an agonistic anti-OX40 (CD134) antibody. Findings of the study overall: CD4+ and CD8+ blood T cells expanded clonally by week 6 at 0.1 to 3.0 mg/kg. CD8+ T cells (on average) carried more expanded clones than CD4+ T cells.

This clone was seen a handful of times. Antigen: not known. TCRdb's copy holds only in-frame clones and misses some; the assay was immunoSEQ multiplex PCR. Among 70,000 to 75,000 clones listed, 84% were seen once. If patients had autoimmune disease history or systemic immunosuppression, they were excluded. The origin of this receptor is an adult with an advanced solid tumor such as melanoma, head and neck, liver or kidney cancer. Sequenced here: CD4+ or CD8+ T cells sorted from blood, sampled in a trial of the OX40 agonist ivuxolimab.

The CDR3 DNA sequence: TGTGCCAGCAGTGGGGGCATCTTGGTCGACTACACCTTC. This codes for CASSGGILVDYTF. The rearrangement joins TRBV25-1 to TRBJ1-2, with D tentatively TRBD1 (5 bases). The ends were cut back, 4 bases at V and 10 bases at J, with 16 bases in the middle. Germline lookup yields CDR1 MGHDK and CDR2 SYGVNS. CDR3 size: 13 residues.